Below, one T cell receptor beta chain is given with its context. The antigen this receptor binds is unknown. Per-nucleotide qualities are absent, and no much larger clonotype sits a single base away. In this study, focal radiation therapy paired with CTLA-4 blockade (ipilimumab) was tested in patients who had chemo-refractory metastatic non-small-cell lung cancer. The receptor library was made with the immunoSEQ multiplex PCR assay. TCRdb's version of the immuneACCESS table is confined to in-frame rearrangements and falls short of the full clone set. An unresolved V gene accounts for under half of the shortfall where checked; the remainder is of unknown origin. This sample comprises roughly 68,000 clones, about 80% of them detected only once. Clones ranked in the top ten supply 7% to 8.5% of the sample. The record originates from a study of radiotherapy plus CTLA-4 blockade in lung cancer (dated 2018 in TCRdb). About the investigation overall: Among enrolled patients, under 20% had an objective response and 25% to 40% reached disease control.

Here is what the overall study found, with its caveats: After treatment with radiotherapy and ipilimumab, TCR clones that came from tumors expanded in the peripheral blood. Early dynamic changes in blood T cell clones, together with increased serum interferon-beta after radiation, were reported as the strongest predictors of response.

The germline V gene encodes CDR1 SGHDN and CDR2 FVKESK. Its CDR3 holds 15 amino acids, cysteine through phenylalanine. Of all the DNA, just the CDR3 is kept, 45 bases in frame from base 1. V sheds 4 bases and J sheds 9 bases, leaving 21 bases between their ends. The sequence links TRBV14 to TRBJ2-5, with the D call perhaps TRBD1 or TRBD2, as 5 bases match in each case. The specimen was peripheral blood, collected from a patient treated with radiotherapy plus ipilimumab. This clonotype was obtained from a human donor with non-small cell lung cancer who had a complete response to radiotherapy plus ipilimumab. In nucleotides, the sequence is TGTGCCAGCAGCCCATTTCAACGGGACGGGGCGGCCCAGTACTTC. The resulting protein is CASSPFQRDGAAQYF.